This T cell receptor (beta chain) is drawn from a study of T cell repertoires in aging, cancer and after chemotherapy. On the study more broadly: Repeat sampling of healthy donors over several months to years showed clear clonal overlap.

The template was genomic DNA from peripheral blood, not RNA. Comments on this clonotype: Its specificity is not known.

Regarding the study as a whole: Across the chemotherapy interval, each cancer cohort showed higher median generation probability, suggesting thymic rebound. In healthy donors, age-related TCR diversity loss mainly reflected lost richness. Untreated cancer patients had significantly lower blood TCR diversity than age-matched healthy donors.

Germline CDR1 is MDHEN and CDR2 is SYDVKM. J was trimmed by 1 base and V by 5 bases; bases with no gene match: 13. The CDR3 is made up of 18 amino acids. A mixed TRB-A/B primer pool amplified rearranged TRB by multiplex touch-down PCR. From the multiplex PCR reads, TCRdb called clonotypes with MiXCR, one entry per CDR3 protein. The data show approximately 7,600 distinct CDR3 sequences, 35% to 45% seen once. The chain links TRBV28 to TRBJ1-4; TRBD1 agrees at 7 bases. This TCR came from a human donor in good health. Sequenced material: blood. CDR3 sequence: CASSPMTGRYQTNEKLFF. CDR3 nucleotides: TGTGCCAGCAGTCCCATGACAGGGAGATATCAAACTAATGAAAAACTGTTTTTT.